This T cell receptor (beta chain) came from a study of metastatic and nonmetastatic thyroid tumors (dated by TCRdb to the early 2020s). The study in broad terms: Repertoires from peripheral blood and from tumor or nodule tissue samples of malignant and benign thyroid patients were compared. What the research found in general, with its limitations: TCR beta diversity was reported as significantly higher in malignant tumors than in benign nodules, in both blood and tumor samples.

In its sample, this clone was seen a few times. Its antigen remains undetermined. No much larger clone is present one base from it, and per-base qualities are unavailable. No patient had received any treatment before thyroid surgery. The study retrospectively analysed patient clinical samples collected from about 2012 to 2018 using T-cell receptor beta sequencing. The CDR3 has 18 amino acids, counting the end cysteine and phenylalanine. The only DNA kept is the CDR3, 54 bases in frame from the first base. Looking up the germline V gene yields CDR1 SGHAT and CDR2 FQNNGV. Unmatched junction bases come to 11, with V trimmed by 3 bases and J by 0 bases. Library construction relied on PCR. The reads were generated on an Illumina HiSeq 4000. High-throughput sequencing was used to profile the TCR beta-chain CDR3 region of each patient. Per the authors' processing: The researchers built a classifier to tell apart papillary thyroid cancer patients with distant metastasis, based on CDR3 differences among clinicopathological groups. The Shannon index was used to measure repertoire diversity, and the Morisita-Horn index was used to measure how similar tumor and blood repertoires were. In TCRdb, the public reads were trimmed at Q25 with fastp and aligned with MiXCR, with productive beta chains retained. The V and J calls come from TCRdb's annotation, not from the publication. A total of just over 20,000 clones appear in this sample, about 15% of them only once. The ten largest account for about 20% of the sample.

The receptor was derived from a female donor with papillary thyroid cancer or a benign thyroid nodule (not recorded which). Some clones in this sample may be carry-over from other donors' samples. This chain joins TRBV11-2 to TRBJ1-1, and 9 bases in between align with TRBD1. Sequencing used blood. The CDR3 amino acid sequence is: CASSFLRPGTGMNTEAFF. The DNA is TGTGCCAGCAGCTTTCTTCGACCCGGGACAGGGATGAACACTGAAGCTTTCTTT.